This entry features one TCR beta chain sequence. Its antigen is currently unknown. Trimming removed 6 bases from V and 6 bases from J, with 20 bases in between. CDR1 and CDR2 from the germline V gene are PRHDT and FYEKMQ (reference sequence). This CDR3 has 15 residues. Donation came from healthy Caucasian individuals in Russia who were aged roughly 6 to 100. The authors isolated at least 6 million PBMCs per sample. The use of a sample-barcoded 5' primer and a J-beta primer mix characterized a second PCR of roughly 7 to 11 cycles. Each cDNA molecule carried a tag from a template-switch adaptor that contained 12 random nucleotides. TCRdb reprocessed the 5' RACE reads via MiXCR and lists one record per CDR3 protein. The table records over a million distinct CDR3 sequences, under 30% of them present only once. These data originate in a study of blood T cells in healthy people across ages. The study's findings and limits: Naive T cell percentage showed a strong correlation with TCR beta diversity.

The same specimen was also included in a second study, on T cells of mothers and their children.

This chain joins TRBV13 and TRBJ1-1; tentative D call: TRBD1 (6 bases). The specimen was blood. This TCR was recovered from a girl aged 2-9 years in good health. The CDR3 region is CASSQGGSMKPEAFF. The DNA for the CDR3 is TGTGCCAGCAGTCAAGGGGGGTCGATGAAGCCTGAAGCTTTCTTT.